The present entry profiles one T cell receptor (beta chain) with its context. Its antigen remains undetermined. No clone much larger than this one lies a single base away; base qualities are absent. The cohort comprised around 700 healthy bone marrow donors. At the time of sampling, all cohort members were nominally healthy, though unrecorded immune exposures were likely present. The donor tested CMV seronegative, placing the donor among the approximately 360 seronegative members of the cohort. Every donor gave a peripheral blood sample, and the peripheral blood mononuclear cells from that sample were used for TCR beta sequencing. Genomic DNA extraction from the blood cell samples was performed with the Qiagen DNeasy Blood Extraction Kit. Reading from cysteine to phenylalanine, the CDR3 counts 17 amino acids. The sequence is cut down to CDR3 DNA, 51 bases in frame from base 1. CDR1 and CDR2, per the germline V gene, are SGDLS and YYNGEE. V ends up 3 bases short and J 6 bases short, with an unmatched junction base count of 13.

This sample was included in a study of cytomegalovirus exposure and HLA in healthy donors (dated by TCRdb to about 2017). For the study in its entirety: An earlier analysis of 587 of the donors reported 250 to 300 Gb of sequence data and 117 million unique TCR beta sequences obtained from approximately 180 million T cells. An early release covering 500 to 750 HLA-typed donors comprised approximately 300 gigabases of sequencing data and 65 million to 100 million unique TCR sequences. Among the approximately 400 genotyped donors, more than 70% belonged to the genetic ancestry cluster associated with self-reported Caucasian donors. The study was designed to test whether signatures of past pathogen exposure could be identified by cataloging public T cell receptors. The study profiled the T cell repertoires of under 700 subjects by immunosequencing and related them to cytomegalovirus serostatus. Along with the 666-subject first cohort, a separate validation cohort of over a hundred different subjects was used. To predict cytomegalovirus infection status, the study brought together high-throughput TCR immunosequencing, statistical association of individual TCRs with disease status, and machine learning. To study patterns of TCR occurrence, a later analysis re-analyzed previously published TCR beta repertoires from 666 donors and added high-resolution HLA genotyping. In the later analysis, no new phenotypic data were used to find candidate immune exposures; instead, reliance was placed on TCR beta sequences and their occurrence across donors. An earlier analysis of 587 of the donors used high-throughput TCR beta sequencing to judge whether each TCR beta V gene segment behaved as functional or pseudogenic. Alongside the repertoire data, information on donor age, sex, ethnicity and CMV serostatus was compiled. In a later genetic analysis, genome-wide SNP genotypes for about three fifths of the roughly 670 donors were used, and that subset was treated as a discovery cohort. Every discovery cohort repertoire had been produced on one sequencing platform. HLA typing covered class I and class II loci at four-digit resolution. The number of typed donors differed by locus: about 620-640 for A, B, C, DRB1 and DQB1; 500 to 550 for DQA1; 600 to 610 for DPA1; and roughly 490 for DPB1. Roughly five DR-DQ haplotypes were handled as single units for association and clustering because linkage in the cohort was strong. Among some 410 genotyped donors of the cohort, an average of approximately 240,000 unique TCR beta nucleotide sequences were sequenced per donor, roughly 18% of them non-productive. Broader findings and caveats from the paper: An earlier analysis of approximately 530 of the donors showed that most TCR beta V segments appeared in productive rearrangements either about 90% or about 30% of the time, which broadly matched IMGT annotations. At a false discovery rate of 0.05, a later analysis linked 16,951 TCR beta sequences to specific HLA alleles. Strong co-occurrence of HLA alleles, especially DR and DQ, made assigning TCR associations to individual alleles difficult. In a later analysis, HLA-associated TCR beta chains were found to be more clonally expanded and to have lower generation probabilities than equally common non-associated chains. In a later analysis, several top co-occurrence clusters were reported to appear linked to parvovirus B19, influenza, CMV and Epstein-Barr virus. Presence/absence analyses assumed roughly uniform sequencing depth across donors, an assumption that may not hold. Some IMGT-functional V segments, including TRBV6-2 and TRBV6-3, could not be distinguished by the 87-base-pair reads and were therefore excluded. CMV serostatus was the only immune exposure information available for the cohort. A further reported finding was that TCR beta sequences accurately predicted the HLA-A and HLA-B alleles for most subjects in the first cohort. Three of the identified cytomegalovirus-associated TCR beta chains were confirmed in vitro to be specific for cytomegalovirus antigens. According to a later genetic analysis, donors in an Asian-associated ancestry cluster had fewer N-insertions in productive TCRs than the approximately 700-donor mean. Most CMV-associated TCR beta chains appeared to be HLA-restricted in a later analysis, and the HLA associations seemed to be driven largely by CMV exposure. A total of around 150 TCR beta chains were listed by the study as associated with cytomegalovirus. A later genetic analysis associated a missense DCLRE1C variant with V-gene and J-gene trimming of TCR beta chains, and an independent cohort replicated the association. In a later analysis, the rate of TCR association differed among HLA loci, with DRB1 alleles having the most associated TCRs and HLA-C alleles having the fewest. The authors suggested that the approach could potentially be extended to other disease states and immunological phenotypes. Because counts were too low, approximately 18 rarely observed V segments, including chromosome 9 orphons, were excluded from the earlier analysis of 500 to 700 of the donors. A cluster of highly shared sequence variants was judged likely to represent a technical artifact of the sequencing pipeline. Because HLA typing was unavailable for some donors at each locus, only the typed subset was used in association tests. Correlated functional status among segregating V segments might reflect linkage disequilibrium, but an unknown experimental factor could not be ruled out. Across donors, most TCR sequences were observed very rarely, whereas some public TCRs were present in many individuals. The cohort was sequenced for TCR beta chains only, and without alpha or paired-chain data the features that could be detected were limited. In both the original and validation cohorts, the classifier was reported to diagnose cytomegalovirus status with high specificity and sensitivity.

The method was the immunoSEQ multiplex PCR assay. A mixture of 60 forward primers for TCR Vbeta segments and 13 reverse primers for TCR Jbeta segments was used in the multiplex PCR. Amplification of the CDR3 region of rearranged TCR beta genes was performed with a multiplex PCR assay on genomic DNA. Amplified TCR beta libraries were sequenced as 87-base-pair reads on the Illumina HiSeq System. As for the authors' bioinformatics: A later analysis tallied some 79 million unique TCR beta chains across the 666 repertoires, and about 10 million of those chains were shared by two or more donors. Raw reads were error-corrected and collapsed into unique sequences with a nearest-neighbor algorithm that merged closely related sequences to remove PCR and sequencing errors. Alignment of CDR3 sequences to IMGT reference sequences was used to assign V, D and J gene segments. For a sequence to be retained, a match of at least six nucleotides was required to both a V gene segment and a J gene segment. Rearrangements were classified as productive when the CDR3 lacked stop codons and remained in frame with V and J, and all other rearrangements were classified as non-productive. CDR3 was defined by IMGT convention, running from the second conserved V-encoded cysteine to the conserved J-encoded phenylalanine. The earlier analysis of a few hundred of the donors excluded any sequence lacking an unambiguous match to a single V gene segment. An earlier analysis of 550 to 650 of the donors classified V segments as functional when productive rearrangements were above 56.7% and as segregating when the standard deviation between donors was above 5%. A statistical classification framework was built for diagnosing cytomegalovirus status from the catalog of TCR beta chain sequences. V and J gene assignment, in a later analysis, came from comparing TCR nucleotide sequences with IMGT/GENE-DB human TR gene sequences. A later analysis assigned CDR3 sequences and most-parsimonious VDJ recombination scenarios with the TCRdist pipeline. In a later analysis, each TCR beta chain was defined by its CDR3 amino acid sequence together with its V-gene family, and reads without a unique V-gene family were excluded. As a way to deal with suspected cross-contamination and a sequencing artifact, a later analysis dropped more than 500 nucleotide sequences that were highly shared and had low generation probability. For each public chain, a later analysis derived a clonal expansion index from normalized ranks of inferred template counts within each repertoire. Generation probabilities in a later analysis came from a VDJ recombination model fitted to out-of-frame rearrangements, and those results were checked against IGoR. In a later analysis, TCR-TCR, TCR-HLA and TCR-CMV co-occurrence was scored with hypergeometric tests, and a repertoire-size bias correction was applied to TCR pairs. In a later analysis, false discovery rates were estimated by permuting HLA or CMV assignments 20 times. In a later analysis, co-occurring TCRs were grouped with DBSCAN, and TCRdist sequence similarity was added when clustering was performed within HLA-allele-positive subsets. Repertoires with fewer than 30,000 or more than 120,000 public chains, plus five repertoires with anomalous nucleotide sharing, were excluded from co-occurrence clustering. Drawn from immuneACCESS, this table holds only the in-frame rearrangements with V and J called that TCRdb kept. Clones are partly lost; checked studies trace under half to an unresolved V gene and leave the rest unexplained. That table furnishes V, J and clone size, whereas the DNA furnished D and trimming. The sample has 100,000 to 150,000 clones on record, 80% of them singletons. The top ten hold roughly 5.5% of the sample.

Input material: PBMCs. The source of this sequence is a man aged 25 to 45 in good health and CMV-seronegative. Recombination connected TRBV9 to TRBJ2-1, with 9 junctional bases fitting TRBD2. The CDR3 protein is CASSAGTSFGAGNEQFF. At the DNA level, the sequence is TGTGCCAGCAGCGCAGGGACTAGCTTCGGAGCGGGCAATGAGCAGTTCTTC. Reference TRBV9 and TRBJ2-1 genes cover what lies past the CDR3, so the full variable domain is DSGVTQTPKHLITATGQRVTLRCSPRSGDLSVYWYQQSLDQGLQFLIQYYNGEERAKGNILERFSAQQFPDLHSELNLSSLELGDSALYFCASSAGTSFGAGNEQFFGPGTRLTVL.